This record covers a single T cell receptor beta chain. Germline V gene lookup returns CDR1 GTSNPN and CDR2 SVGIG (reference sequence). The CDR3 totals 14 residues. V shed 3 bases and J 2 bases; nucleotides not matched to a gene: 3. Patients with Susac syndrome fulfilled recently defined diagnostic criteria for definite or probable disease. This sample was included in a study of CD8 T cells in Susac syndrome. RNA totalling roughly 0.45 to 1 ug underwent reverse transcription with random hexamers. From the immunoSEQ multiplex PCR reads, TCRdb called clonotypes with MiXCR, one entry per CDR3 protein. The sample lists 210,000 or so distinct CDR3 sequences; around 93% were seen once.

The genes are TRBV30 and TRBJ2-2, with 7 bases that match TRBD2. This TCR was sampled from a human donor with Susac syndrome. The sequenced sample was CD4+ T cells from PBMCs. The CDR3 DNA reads TGTGCCTGGAGGGGAGGGACTAACACCGGGGAGCTGTTTTTT. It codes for CAWRGGTNTGELFF.